These T cell receptor beta chains were read from a single sample in a study of T cells in Graves' hyperthyroidism and ophthalmopathy. Each CDR3 protein is one row after TCRdb ran MiXCR on the multiplex PCR reads. This sample has 600,000 to 850,000 distinct CDR3 sequences; about 17% occur once, and the top ten carry around 17%. Sequenced: blood. The source of these receptors is a woman in her forties or fifties with Graves' hyperthyroidism that later progressed to Graves' ophthalmopathy. CDR3s include the opening cysteine and the closing phenylalanine or tryptophan. Fields, in order: clone size, J gene, V gene, CDR3 length, CDR3 protein. Rows may omit the clone size; those that give it use once, few, many or a size class.

clone size: many
J gene: TRBJ2-3
V gene: TRBV3-1
CDR3 length: 19
CDR3 protein: CASSRTMGLAGALVVPQYF

clone size: -
J gene: TRBJ1-2
V gene: TRBV29-1
CDR3 length: 14
CDR3 protein: CSVEGYTETYGYTF

clone size: -
J gene: TRBJ1-6
V gene: TRBV20-1
CDR3 length: 15
CDR3 protein: CSASTIRDMASPLHF

clone size: few
J gene: TRBJ2-3
V gene: TRBV20-1
CDR3 length: 14
CDR3 protein: CSATTGDGTDTQYF

clone size: many
J gene: TRBJ2-3
V gene: TRBV5-5
CDR3 length: 16
CDR3 protein: CASSSRQGRSTDTQYF

clone size: many
J gene: TRBJ1-1
V gene: TRBV10-3
CDR3 length: 14
CDR3 protein: CAISASMSNTEAFF

clone size: -
J gene: TRBJ1-2
V gene: TRBV15
CDR3 length: 13
CDR3 protein: CATGQSLNYGYTF

clone size: many
J gene: TRBJ2-3
V gene: TRBV18
CDR3 length: 16
CDR3 protein: CASSPPLAGPADTQYF

clone size: many
J gene: TRBJ2-1
V gene: TRBV12-3/TRBV12-4
CDR3 length: 14
CDR3 protein: CASSLGSFRDEQFF

clone size: few
J gene: TRBJ1-2
V gene: TRBV18
CDR3 length: 14
CDR3 protein: CASSQDRRELGYTF

clone size: few
J gene: TRBJ2-5
V gene: TRBV7-6
CDR3 length: 15
CDR3 protein: CASSLGTTSFEVQYF

clone size: -
J gene: TRBJ1-1
V gene: TRBV9
CDR3 length: 14
CDR3 protein: CASSPGPLGTEAFF

clone size: few
J gene: TRBJ1-2
V gene: TRBV29-1
CDR3 length: 11
CDR3 protein: CSVAGVYGYTF

clone size: many
J gene: TRBJ2-3
V gene: TRBV5-1
CDR3 length: 15
CDR3 protein: CASSLRTSFGDTQYF

clone size: many
J gene: TRBJ1-2
V gene: TRBV18
CDR3 length: 14
CDR3 protein: CASSAGGSGYGYTF

clone size: -
J gene: TRBJ2-1
V gene: TRBV19
CDR3 length: 17
CDR3 protein: CASSIAIAGAEVNEQFF

clone size: few
J gene: TRBJ1-2
V gene: TRBV5-4
CDR3 length: 14
CDR3 protein: CATQGDFRTYGYTF

clone size: -
J gene: TRBJ1-1
V gene: TRBV20-1
CDR3 length: 15
CDR3 protein: CSARSVRVGATEAFF

clone size: few
J gene: TRBJ2-5
V gene: TRBV7-2
CDR3 length: 14
CDR3 protein: CASSLELSGGTQYF

clone size: -
J gene: TRBJ2-3
V gene: TRBV5-6
CDR3 length: 14
CDR3 protein: CASSLSSAADTQYF

clone size: few
J gene: TRBJ2-1
V gene: TRBV6-1
CDR3 length: 17
CDR3 protein: CASSPRPRQGPYNEQFF

clone size: few
J gene: TRBJ2-2
V gene: TRBV10-3
CDR3 length: 17
CDR3 protein: CAISESRTGGKIGELFF

clone size: -
J gene: TRBJ2-1
V gene: TRBV9
CDR3 length: 15
CDR3 protein: CASSVGLSSGNEQFF

clone size: -
J gene: TRBJ2-3
V gene: TRBV5-6
CDR3 length: 16
CDR3 protein: CASSLVLTSRTDTQYF

clone size: -
J gene: TRBJ2-1
V gene: TRBV20-1
CDR3 length: 15
CDR3 protein: CSAPLSLAGANEQFF

clone size: -
J gene: TRBJ2-3
V gene: TRBV6-2/TRBV6-3
CDR3 length: 14
CDR3 protein: CASSTSGGSNTQYF

clone size: -
J gene: TRBJ1-2
V gene: TRBV29-1
CDR3 length: 13
CDR3 protein: CSVDLTATGGYTF

clone size: many
J gene: TRBJ1-2
V gene: TRBV5-1
CDR3 length: 13
CDR3 protein: CASSLVTEDGYTF

clone size: once
J gene: TRBJ1-5
V gene: TRBV20-1
CDR3 length: 14
CDR3 protein: CSATQGGANQPQHF

clone size: many
J gene: TRBJ1-1
V gene: TRBV20-1
CDR3 length: 13
CDR3 protein: CSARDVTGTEAFF

clone size: many
J gene: TRBJ2-7
V gene: TRBV11-2
CDR3 length: 17
CDR3 protein: CASSVRGQGVNSYEQYF

clone size: -
J gene: TRBJ2-7
V gene: TRBV7-2
CDR3 length: 14
CDR3 protein: CASSSLSVRGEQYF

clone size: few
J gene: TRBJ1-1
V gene: TRBV5-1
CDR3 length: 14
CDR3 protein: CASSLVPQGTEAFF

clone size: few
J gene: TRBJ1-2
V gene: TRBV5-1
CDR3 length: 15
CDR3 protein: CASSSGWGGHYGYTF

clone size: few
J gene: TRBJ1-4
V gene: TRBV15
CDR3 length: 14
CDR3 protein: CATRSGTATEKLFF

clone size: many
J gene: TRBJ2-5
V gene: TRBV3-1
CDR3 length: 15
CDR3 protein: CASSPRIRYQETQYF

clone size: many
J gene: TRBJ1-1
V gene: TRBV6-1
CDR3 length: 13
CDR3 protein: CASSQGARPEAFF

clone size: -
J gene: TRBJ1-5
V gene: TRBV5-4
CDR3 length: 17
CDR3 protein: CASSPGPLFGGNQPQHF

clone size: few
J gene: TRBJ2-2
V gene: TRBV9
CDR3 length: 15
CDR3 protein: CASSRAGDDAGELFF

clone size: few
J gene: TRBJ2-3
V gene: TRBV20-1
CDR3 length: 13
CDR3 protein: CSASTGGGDTQYF

clone size: many
J gene: TRBJ1-1
V gene: TRBV30
CDR3 length: 14
CDR3 protein: CAWSLRRVSTEAFF

clone size: -
J gene: TRBJ1-1
V gene: TRBV14
CDR3 length: 15
CDR3 protein: CASSQASGLGTEAFF

clone size: many
J gene: TRBJ2-5
V gene: TRBV30
CDR3 length: 12
CDR3 protein: CAWKANQETQYF

clone size: -
J gene: TRBJ2-1
V gene: TRBV24-1
CDR3 length: 13
CDR3 protein: CATGTGALNEQFF

clone size: once
J gene: TRBJ2-5
V gene: TRBV11-3
CDR3 length: 14
CDR3 protein: CASSLGDRAETQYF

clone size: -
J gene: TRBJ2-5
V gene: TRBV5-1
CDR3 length: 16
CDR3 protein: CASSLVSGAVAETQYF